This T cell receptor beta chain derives from a study of T cell repertoires in cytomegalovirus infection (dated by TCRdb to between 2019 and 2020). About the full investigation: Because public TCR beta signatures pointed to carriage of CMV infection together with the matching HLA type, the HLA type of each donor mattered for the analysis.

The study at large found these results: The ex vivo response was dominated by HLA-C-restricted CMV-specific TCR beta clonotypes, which also provided the single most frequent clonotype in two of eight donors. Cumulative frequency of public TCR beta family members discriminated carriers of CMV infection plus the relevant HLA type in this cohort and an independent 352-donor cohort.

The run used an Illumina HiSeq 1500. TCRdb reprocessing: public reads trimmed at Q25 with fastp, clones called with MiXCR, in-frame beta chains kept. Identical CDR3 proteins give one entry, which carries the most common genes and DNA. This sample lists just under 550,000 distinct CDR3 sequences; about 30% were detected once. Together, the top ten hold roughly 13% of the sample. As regards this clonotype: The antigen this receptor binds is unknown. Base-call qualities are not available, and no considerably larger clone is one nucleotide away.

The germline ends are 14 bases apart after V is trimmed by 3 bases and J by 5 bases. CDR1 and CDR2 (SGHTA, FQGNSA) derive from the germline V gene. Including the terminal cysteine and phenylalanine, the CDR3 comprises 15 residues. CDR3 DNA only is kept here, 45 bases in frame from base 1. The receptor was derived from a human donor in good health (CMV status not recorded). Some clones in this sample may be carry-over from other donors' samples. The sequence joins TRBV7-2 to TRBJ2-1; too little of a D gene remains to name it. Input material: PBMCs. In nucleotide form, the sequence is TGTGCCAGCAGCTTTTACTTGGGGATCGACAATGAGCAGTTCTTC. The encoded protein is CASSFYLGIDNEQFF.